Shown below are 11 T cell receptor beta chains from a single sample sequenced in a study of human CD4 T cells and Enterobacteriaceae. The memory gate held CD4+ cells that were not CD45RA+CCR7+CD95- naive cells, over 98% pure. Data came from immunoSEQ multiplex PCR; TCRdb stores just in-frame clones and leaves some out. The sample shows tens of thousands of clones, about 82% of them seen only once. The sample comprised memory CD4+ T cells from blood. These receptors came from a human donor in good health.

This clone was detected only once. The rearrangement links TRBV5-6 to TRBJ2-1; the match to TRBD1 covers 7 bases. The CDR3 extends over 12 amino acids. The germline V gene encodes CDR1 SGHDT and CDR2 YYEEEE. Germline trimming cut 3 bases from V and 12 bases from J; bases unmatched to any gene: 6. DNA for the CDR3: TGTGCCAGCAGCTCGGACAGGACCGGGCAGTTCTTC. It yields the protein CASSSDRTGQFF.

This sequence joins TRBV27 and TRBJ1-5, with TRBD1 matching over 10 bases. Germline CDR1 reads MNHEY; CDR2 reads SMNVEV (reference sequence). CDR3 length: 15 residues. V was pared by 4 bases and J by 5 bases, with 5 bases of the junction left unmatched. CDR3 sequence reads: CASSSTTGGHQPQHF. The CDR3 DNA reads as TGTGCCAGCAGTTCTACGACAGGGGGCCATCAGCCCCAGCATTTT.

V gene TRBV5-1 combines with J gene TRBJ2-7, with a possible D match to TRBD1 (6 bases). The CDR3 extends over 13 amino acids. Germline loops: CDR1 SGHRS, CDR2 YFSETQ. Trimming removed 4 bases at V and 4 bases at J, with 12 bases between. CDR3 amino acids: CASSPLTGYEQYF. CDR3 sequence (DNA): TGCGCCAGCAGCCCTCTGACAGGATACGAGCAGTACTTC.

V is TRBV10-3 and J is TRBJ2-2; D ambiguous. This CDR3 has 13 residues. The V gene's germline CDR1 is ENHRY and CDR2 SYGVKD. Trimming stripped 4 bases from V and 7 bases from J, with 10 bases between. The CDR3 DNA reads TGTGCCATCAGTGCAACTCCTGGCGGGGAGCTGTTTTTT. This gives the protein CAISATPGGELFF.

V usage is TRBV5-1 and J usage is TRBJ2-2, with TRBD2 matching over 10 bases. Germline loops: CDR1 SGHRS, CDR2 YFSETQ. J was trimmed by 7 bases and V by 0 bases; bases with no gene match: 12. The CDR3 runs to 18 residues. CDR3 region: CASSLVSSGSLGNGELFF. In DNA form, the CDR3 reads TGCGCCAGCAGCTTGGTTTCTAGCGGGAGCCTAGGGAACGGGGAGCTGTTTTTT.

This rearrangement joins TRBV7-2 to TRBJ2-2; no clear D gene. The V end lost 4 bases, the J end lost 1 base, and 10 bases lay between the germline ends. The germline V gene has CDR1 SGHTA and CDR2 FQGNSA. The CDR3 spans 15 residues. CDR3 sequence: CASSSRRQNTGELFF. The DNA for the CDR3 is TGTGCCAGCAGCTCCCGACGGCAGAACACCGGGGAGCTGTTTTTT.

Here the CDR3 reads CSAGPGASQPQHF. The CDR3 DNA sequence: TGCAGCGCCGGTCCGGGGGCGAGTCAGCCCCAGCATTTT. The genes are TRBV29-1 and TRBJ1-5, with D possibly being TRBD1 (6 bases). The germline V gene has CDR1 SQVTM and CDR2 ANQGSEA. V was clipped by 7 bases and J by 6 bases, with 16 bases between them. This CDR3 has 13 amino acids.

The chain is built from TRBV4-2 and TRBJ2-3; D may match TRBD1 or TRBD2 (5 bases each). The V end lost 0 bases, the J end lost 4 bases, and 11 bases lay between the germline ends. This CDR3 is built from 15 residues. Germline CDR1 reads LGHNA; CDR2 reads YNFKEQ. CDR3 in amino acids: CASSQEGTVPDTQYF. The CDR3 DNA reads TGTGCCAGCAGCCAAGAAGGGACGGTACCAGATACGCAGTATTTT.

In DNA form, the CDR3 reads TGTGCCAGCAGTGGAGTTGTGGCAACCACCATATATTTT. This translates into CASSGVVATTIYF. The V call is TRBV25-1, the J call TRBJ1-3; D is undetermined. The V gene lost 4 bases and the J gene lost 9 bases, with 13 bases spanning the gap. From germline, CDR1 is MGHDK and CDR2 SYGVNS. The CDR3 totals 13 residues.

The chain carries TRBV28 and TRBJ2-7; 9 nucleotides match TRBD1. J lost 6 bases, V lost 4 bases, and 7 bases had no gene match. Germline-derived CDR1 and CDR2 are MDHEN and SYDVKM. The length of the CDR3 is 14 residues. The CDR3 sequence: CASSSSGTGSEQYF. The DNA for the CDR3 is TGTGCCAGCAGTTCGTCCGGGACAGGGAGCGAGCAGTACTTC. Together with reference TRBV28 and TRBJ2-7, the CDR3 gives the full variable domain: DVKVTQSSRYLVKRTGEKVFLECVQDMDHENMFWYRQDPGLGLRLIYFSYDVKMKEKGDIPEGYSVSREKKERFSLILESASTNQTSMYLCASSSSGTGSEQYFGPGTRLTVT.

The chain uses TRBV29-1 and TRBJ2-7; possibly TRBD1 or TRBD2 for D (5 bases each). V was cut by 4 bases and J by 5 bases, with 15 bases left in between. The germline V gene encodes CDR1 SQVTM and CDR2 ANQGSEA. This CDR3 has 13 amino acids. The CDR3 DNA reads TGCAGCGTTGTAGCCGGGACCCTTAACGAGCAGTACTTC. Translating it yields CSVVAGTLNEQYF.